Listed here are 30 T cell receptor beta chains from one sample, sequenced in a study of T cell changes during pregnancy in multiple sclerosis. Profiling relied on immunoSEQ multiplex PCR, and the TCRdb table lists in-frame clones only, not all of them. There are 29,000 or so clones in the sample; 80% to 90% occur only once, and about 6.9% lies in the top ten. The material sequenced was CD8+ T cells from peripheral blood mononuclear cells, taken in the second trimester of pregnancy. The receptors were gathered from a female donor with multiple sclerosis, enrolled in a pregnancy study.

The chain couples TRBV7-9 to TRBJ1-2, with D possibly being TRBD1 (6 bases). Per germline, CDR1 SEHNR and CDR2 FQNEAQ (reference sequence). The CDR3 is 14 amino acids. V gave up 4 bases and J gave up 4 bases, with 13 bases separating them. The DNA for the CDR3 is TGTGCCAGCAGCTCGCGACAGGACCTCTATGGCTACACCTTC. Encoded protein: CASSSRQDLYGYTF.

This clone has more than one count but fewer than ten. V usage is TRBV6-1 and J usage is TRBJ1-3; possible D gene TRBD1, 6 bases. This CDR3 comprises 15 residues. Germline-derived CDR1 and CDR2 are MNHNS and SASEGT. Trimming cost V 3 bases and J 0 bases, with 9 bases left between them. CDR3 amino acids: CASSDRQDSGNTIYF. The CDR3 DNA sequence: TGTGCCAGCAGTGACCGACAGGACTCTGGAAACACCATATATTTT.

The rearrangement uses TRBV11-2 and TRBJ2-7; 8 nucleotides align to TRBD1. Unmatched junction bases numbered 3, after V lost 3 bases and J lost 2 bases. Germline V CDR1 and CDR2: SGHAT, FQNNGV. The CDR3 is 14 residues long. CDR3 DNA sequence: TGTGCCAGCAGCTTCCAACAGGGGGCCTACGAGCAGTACTTC. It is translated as CASSFQQGAYEQYF.

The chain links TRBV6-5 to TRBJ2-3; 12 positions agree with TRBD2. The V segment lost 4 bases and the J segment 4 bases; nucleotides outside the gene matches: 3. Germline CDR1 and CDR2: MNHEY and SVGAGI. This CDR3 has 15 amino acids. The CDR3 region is CASSLGLAGSDTQYF. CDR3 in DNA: TGTGCCAGCAGTTTAGGACTAGCGGGATCAGATACGCAGTATTTT.

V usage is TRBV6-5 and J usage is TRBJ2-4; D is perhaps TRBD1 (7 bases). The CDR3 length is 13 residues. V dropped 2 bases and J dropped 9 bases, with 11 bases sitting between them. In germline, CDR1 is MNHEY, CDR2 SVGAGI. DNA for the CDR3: TGTGCCAGCAGTTACGACCAGGGGGGCATTCAGTACTTC. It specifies CASSYDQGGIQYF.

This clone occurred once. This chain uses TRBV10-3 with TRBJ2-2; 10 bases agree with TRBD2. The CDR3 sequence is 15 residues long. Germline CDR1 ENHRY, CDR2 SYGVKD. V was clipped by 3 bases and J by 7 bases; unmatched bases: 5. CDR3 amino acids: CAISDTSGNNGELFF. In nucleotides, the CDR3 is TGTGCCATCAGTGATACTAGCGGGAATAACGGGGAGCTGTTTTTT.

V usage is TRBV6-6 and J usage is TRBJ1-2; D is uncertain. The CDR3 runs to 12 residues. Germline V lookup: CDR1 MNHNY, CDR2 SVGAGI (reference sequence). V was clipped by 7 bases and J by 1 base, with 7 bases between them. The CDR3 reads CASIGVNYGYTF. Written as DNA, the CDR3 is TGTGCCAGCATCGGGGTTAACTATGGCTACACCTTC.

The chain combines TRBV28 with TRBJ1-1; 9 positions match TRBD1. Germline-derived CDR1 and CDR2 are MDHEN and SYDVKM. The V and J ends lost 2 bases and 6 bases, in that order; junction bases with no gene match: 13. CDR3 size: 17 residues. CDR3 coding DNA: TGTGCCAGCAGTTTAAGGTCGCCCTACAGGGGGCGGCCTGAAGCTTTCTTT. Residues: CASSLRSPYRGRPEAFF.

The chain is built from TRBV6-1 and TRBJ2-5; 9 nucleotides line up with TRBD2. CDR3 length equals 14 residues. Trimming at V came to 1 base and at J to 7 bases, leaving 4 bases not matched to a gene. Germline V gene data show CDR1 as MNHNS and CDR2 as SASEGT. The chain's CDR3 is CASSEGSGSATQYF. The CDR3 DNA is TGTGCCAGCAGTGAAGGTAGCGGGAGCGCGACCCAGTACTTC.

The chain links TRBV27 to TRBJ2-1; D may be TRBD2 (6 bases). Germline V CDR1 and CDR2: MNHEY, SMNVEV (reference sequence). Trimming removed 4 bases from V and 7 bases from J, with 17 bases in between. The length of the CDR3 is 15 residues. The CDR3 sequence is CASSSLPRGRNEQFF. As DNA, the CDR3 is TGTGCCAGCAGTTCCCTTCCGCGGGGACGAAATGAGCAGTTCTTC.

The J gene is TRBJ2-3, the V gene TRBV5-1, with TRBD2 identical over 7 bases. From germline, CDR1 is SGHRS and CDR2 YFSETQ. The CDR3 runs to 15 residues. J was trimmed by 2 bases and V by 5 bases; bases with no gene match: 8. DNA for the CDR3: TGCGCCAGCAGTCAAGGGGACTATCACACAGATACGCAGTATTTT. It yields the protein CASSQGDYHTDTQYF.

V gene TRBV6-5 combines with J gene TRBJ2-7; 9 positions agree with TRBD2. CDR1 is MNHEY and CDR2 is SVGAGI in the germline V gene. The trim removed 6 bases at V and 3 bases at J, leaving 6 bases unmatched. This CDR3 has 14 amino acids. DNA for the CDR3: TGTGCCAGCAGCACGCGCGGGGGGGGCTACGAGCAGTACTTC. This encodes CASSTRGGGYEQYF.

The CDR3 DNA follows: TGTGCCAGCAGCAAGGGACAGTCCAATGAGCAGTTCTTC. Translation gives CASSKGQSNEQFF. The rearrangement uses TRBV7-9 and TRBJ2-1; 7 nucleotides agree with TRBD1. With V trimmed by 5 bases and J by 6 bases, 4 bases remained unmatched. The CDR3 loop spans 13 amino acids. CDR1 and CDR2 from the germline V gene are SEHNR and FQNEAQ (reference sequence).

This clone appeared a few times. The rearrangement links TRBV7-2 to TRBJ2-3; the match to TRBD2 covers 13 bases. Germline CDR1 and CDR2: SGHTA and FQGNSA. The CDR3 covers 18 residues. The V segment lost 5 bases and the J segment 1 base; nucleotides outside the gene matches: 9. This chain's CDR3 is CASSPTSGRAMGTDTQYF. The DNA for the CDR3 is TGTGCCAGCAGCCCCACTAGCGGGAGGGCCATGGGCACAGATACGCAGTATTTT.

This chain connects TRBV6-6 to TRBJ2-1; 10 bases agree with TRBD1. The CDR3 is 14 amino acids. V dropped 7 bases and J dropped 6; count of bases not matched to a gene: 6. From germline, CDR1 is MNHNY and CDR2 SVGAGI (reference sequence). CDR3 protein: CASTTGTGVNEQFF. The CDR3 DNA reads TGTGCCAGCACTACCGGGACAGGGGTCAATGAGCAGTTCTTC.

The DNA of the CDR3 is TGTGCCAGCAGCTCCAAACAGGGGGTTGGTGAAAAACTGTTTTTT. This codes for CASSSKQGVGEKLFF. The genes are TRBV5-6 and TRBJ1-4; 8 bases are a match to TRBD1. The CDR3 has 15 residues. V trimming: 3 bases; J trimming: 7 bases; junction bases outside the gene matches: 8. Germline-derived CDR1 and CDR2 are SGHDT and YYEEEE. Together with reference TRBV5-6 and TRBJ1-4, the CDR3 gives the full variable domain: DAGVTQSPTHLIKTRGQQVTLRCSPKSGHDTVSWYQQALGQGPQFIFQYYEEEERQRGNFPDRFSGHQFPNYSSELNVNALLLGDSALYLCASSSKQGVGEKLFFGSGTQLSVL.

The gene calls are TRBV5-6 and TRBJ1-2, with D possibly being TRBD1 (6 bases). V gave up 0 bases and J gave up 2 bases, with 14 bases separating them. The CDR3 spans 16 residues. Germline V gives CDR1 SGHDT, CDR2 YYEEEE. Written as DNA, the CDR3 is TGTGCCAGCAGCTTGGTAGGACAGCCCTCGAACTATGGCTACACCTTC. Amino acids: CASSLVGQPSNYGYTF.

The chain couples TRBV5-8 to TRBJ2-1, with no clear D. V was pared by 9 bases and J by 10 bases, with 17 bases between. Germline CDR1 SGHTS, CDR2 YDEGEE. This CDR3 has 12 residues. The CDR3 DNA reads TGTGCCATCCCCCTAAGCGCGGTGGAGCAGTTCTTC. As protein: CAIPLSAVEQFF.

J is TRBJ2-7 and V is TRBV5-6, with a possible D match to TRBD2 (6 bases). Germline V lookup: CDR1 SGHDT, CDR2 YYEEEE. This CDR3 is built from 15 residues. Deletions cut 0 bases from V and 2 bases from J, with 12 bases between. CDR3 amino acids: CASSLGGLKTYEQYF. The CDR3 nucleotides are TGTGCCAGCAGCTTGGGGGGACTCAAAACCTACGAGCAGTACTTC.

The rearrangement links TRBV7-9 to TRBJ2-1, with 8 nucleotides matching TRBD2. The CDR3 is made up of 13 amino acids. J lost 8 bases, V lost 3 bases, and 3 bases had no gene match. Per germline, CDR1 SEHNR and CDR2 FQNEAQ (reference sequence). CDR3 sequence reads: CASSFRGGYEQFF. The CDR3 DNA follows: TGTGCCAGCAGCTTTCGCGGGGGGTATGAGCAGTTCTTC.

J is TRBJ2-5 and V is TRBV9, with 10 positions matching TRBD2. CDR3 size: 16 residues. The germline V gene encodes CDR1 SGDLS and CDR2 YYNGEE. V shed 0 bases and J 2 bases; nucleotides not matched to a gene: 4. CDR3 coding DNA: TGTGCCAGCAGCGTAGGCCGAGCGGGGGGGCAAGAGACCCAGTACTTC. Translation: CASSVGRAGGQETQYF.

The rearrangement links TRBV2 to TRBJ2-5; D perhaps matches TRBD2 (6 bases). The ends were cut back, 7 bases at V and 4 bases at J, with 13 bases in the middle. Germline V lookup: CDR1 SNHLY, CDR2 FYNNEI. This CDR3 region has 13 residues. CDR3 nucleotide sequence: TGTGCCAGCAAGGCGGGGCTGGGAGAGACCCAGTACTTC. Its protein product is CASKAGLGETQYF.

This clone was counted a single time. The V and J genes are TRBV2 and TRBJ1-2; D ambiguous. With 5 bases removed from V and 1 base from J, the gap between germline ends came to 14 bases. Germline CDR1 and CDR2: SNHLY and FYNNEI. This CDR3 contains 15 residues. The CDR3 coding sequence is TGTGCCAGCAGTAGTCTTGCCACTCATAACTATGGCTACACCTTC. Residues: CASSSLATHNYGYTF. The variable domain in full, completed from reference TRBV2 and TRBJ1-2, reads EPEVTQTPSHQVTQMGQEVILRCVPISNHLYFYWYRQILGQKVEFLVSFYNNEISEKSEIFDDQFSVERPDGSNFTLKIRSTKLEDSAMYFCASSSLATHNYGYTFGSGTRLTVV.

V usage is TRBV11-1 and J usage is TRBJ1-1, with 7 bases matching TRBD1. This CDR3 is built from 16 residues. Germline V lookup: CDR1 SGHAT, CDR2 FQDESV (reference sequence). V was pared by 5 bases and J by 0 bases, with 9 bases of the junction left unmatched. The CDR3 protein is CASSPTRGALNTEAFF. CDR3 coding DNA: TGTGCCAGCAGCCCCACCAGGGGGGCCCTGAACACTGAAGCTTTCTTT.

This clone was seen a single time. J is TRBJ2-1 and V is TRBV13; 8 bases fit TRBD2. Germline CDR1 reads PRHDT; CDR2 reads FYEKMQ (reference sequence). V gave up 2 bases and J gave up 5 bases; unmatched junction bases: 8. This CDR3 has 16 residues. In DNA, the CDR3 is TGTGCCAGCAGCTTATGGGGTCTAGCGGGTCACAATGAGCAGTTCTTC. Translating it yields CASSLWGLAGHNEQFF.

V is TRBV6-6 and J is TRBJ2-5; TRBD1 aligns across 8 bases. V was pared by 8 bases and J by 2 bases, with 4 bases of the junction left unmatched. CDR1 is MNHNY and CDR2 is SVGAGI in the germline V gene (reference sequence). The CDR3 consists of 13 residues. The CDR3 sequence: CASGGQEQETQYF. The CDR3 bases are TGTGCCAGCGGGGGACAGGAGCAAGAGACCCAGTACTTC.

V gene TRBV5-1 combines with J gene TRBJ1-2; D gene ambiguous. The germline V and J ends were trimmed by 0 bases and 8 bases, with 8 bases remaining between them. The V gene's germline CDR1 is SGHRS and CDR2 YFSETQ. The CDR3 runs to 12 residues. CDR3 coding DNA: TGCGCCAGCAGCTTGGGAGCCGCGGGCTACACCTTC. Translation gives CASSLGAAGYTF.

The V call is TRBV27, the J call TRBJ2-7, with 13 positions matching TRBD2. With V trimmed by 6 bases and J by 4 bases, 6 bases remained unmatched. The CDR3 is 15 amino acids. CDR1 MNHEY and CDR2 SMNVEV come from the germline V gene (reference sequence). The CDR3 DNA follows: TGTGCCAGCAGCCTAGGGACTAGCGGGAATTACGAGCAGTACTTC. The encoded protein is CASSLGTSGNYEQYF.

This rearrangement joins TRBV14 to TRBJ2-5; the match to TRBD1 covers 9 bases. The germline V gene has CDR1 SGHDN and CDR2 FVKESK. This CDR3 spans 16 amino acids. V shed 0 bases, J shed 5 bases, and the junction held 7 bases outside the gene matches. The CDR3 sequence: CASSQEGQGVWETQYF. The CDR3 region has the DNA TGTGCCAGCAGCCAAGAGGGACAGGGAGTATGGGAGACCCAGTACTTC.

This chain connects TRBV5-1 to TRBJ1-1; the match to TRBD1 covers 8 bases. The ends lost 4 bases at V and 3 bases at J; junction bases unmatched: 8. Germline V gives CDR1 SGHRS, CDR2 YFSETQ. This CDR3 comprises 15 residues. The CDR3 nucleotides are TGCGCCAGCAGCATCGAGACAGGGGAGCACACTGAAGCTTTCTTT. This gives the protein CASSIETGEHTEAFF.